The entry below describes one TCR beta chain. What it binds is not known. This sample stems from a study of T-cell memory formation after mild COVID-19. Study-wide background: Largely donor-specific TCR clusters were found. General study results and limits: Mostly located in CM and EM were contracting CD4+ clones, with contracting CD8+ clones located in EMRA. Second-wave clones peaking on day 37 lacked confirmed SARS-CoV-2 specificity. Clones that shrank (day 15 to 85) were balanced CD4/CD8, whereas later expanders leaned CD4+.

Via MiXCR, TCRdb re-called the 5' RACE reads, giving one row per CDR3 protein. The sample includes about 270,000 distinct CDR3 sequences, 15% to 20% of them seen just once. Sequencing was carried out using PBMCs or a T cell subset sorted from them (not recorded which). This clonotype was sampled from a young man who had mild COVID-19 (a few samples of this study predate the infection). Cell type and time point are not known.

The CDR3 sequence: CASSLGQVSEKLFF. Written as DNA, the CDR3 is TGTGCCAGCAGCCTGGGACAGGTTTCTGAAAAACTGTTTTTT. This rearrangement joins TRBV7-9 to TRBJ1-4, with 8 bases that match TRBD1. The CDR3 loop spans 14 amino acids. Germline assignment: CDR1 SEHNR and CDR2 FQNEAQ (reference sequence). Losses at the gene ends were 5 bases for V and 7 bases for J; bases not matched to a gene: 6.